This entry lists 10 T cell receptor beta chains sequenced from one sample in a study of OX40 agonist ivuxolimab in advanced cancers. Library creation used the immunoSEQ multiplex PCR assay. TCRdb re-hosts the immuneACCESS table, in-frame sequences only. Its copies lack some clones; in the studies checked, an unresolved V gene accounts for under half of them, and the cause for the rest is not known. This sample comprises about 69,000 clones, over 60% of them detected only once. Of the sample, approximately 2.5% falls within the top ten clones. This specimen consisted of CD4+ or CD8+ T cells sorted from blood, obtained in a trial of the OX40 agonist ivuxolimab. Receptor source: an adult with an advanced solid tumor such as melanoma, head and neck, liver or kidney cancer.

The rearrangement joins TRBV18 to TRBJ1-5, with TRBD1 matching 10 bases. Germline V lookup: CDR1 KGHSH, CDR2 LQKENI. V dropped 0 bases and J dropped 7; count of bases not matched to a gene: 9. The CDR3 totals 17 residues. CDR3 in DNA: TGTGCCAGCTCACCACCGGGGGACAGGGGATGGGCACAGCCCCAGCATTTT. Translation: CASSPPGDRGWAQPQHF.

There are a few counts of this clone. This chain links TRBV9 with TRBJ2-6; 7 bases are a match to TRBD2. This CDR3 comprises 16 residues. Germline V CDR1 and CDR2: SGDLS, YYNGEE. V gave up 0 bases and J gave up 3 bases; unmatched junction bases: 3. CDR3 in amino acids: CASSVGEGNGANVLTF. CDR3 sequence (DNA): TGTGCCAGCAGCGTAGGGGAGGGAAATGGGGCCAACGTCCTGACTTTC.

The rearrangement uses TRBV2 and TRBJ2-5; 8 bases map to TRBD1. Trimming cost V 5 bases and J 4 bases; bases outside gene matches: 9. The CDR3 covers 15 residues. CDR1 is SNHLY and CDR2 is FYNNEI in the germline V gene. CDR3 sequence: CASSRSGTGRETQYF. CDR3 sequence (DNA): TGTGCCAGCAGTAGATCCGGGACAGGACGAGAGACCCAGTACTTC. The whole variable domain, filled in from reference TRBV2 and TRBJ2-5, reads EPEVTQTPSHQVTQMGQEVILRCVPISNHLYFYWYRQILGQKVEFLVSFYNNEISEKSEIFDDQFSVERPDGSNFTLKIRSTKLEDSAMYFCASSRSGTGRETQYFGPGTRLLVL.

The chain uses TRBV7-8 and TRBJ2-7, with TRBD1 matching 11 bases. Trimming at V came to 4 bases and at J to 7 bases, leaving 6 bases not matched to a gene. The germline V gene has CDR1 SGHVS and CDR2 FQNEAQ. The CDR3 spans 14 residues. CDR3 DNA sequence: TGTGCCAGCAGCTCGGGACAGGGGGTGGGGGAGCAGTACTTC. This gives the protein CASSSGQGVGEQYF. The full variable domain, in which reference TRBV7-8 and TRBJ2-7 provide the parts outside the CDR3, is GAGVSQSPRYKVAKRGQDVALRCDPISGHVSLFWYQQALGQGPEFLTYFQNEAQLDKSGLPSDRFFAERPEGSVSTLKIQRTQQEDSAVYLCASSSGQGVGEQYFGPGTRLTVT.

The gene calls are TRBV6-5 and TRBJ1-2, with 11 positions matching TRBD1. This CDR3 is built from 15 residues. Unmatched junction bases numbered 6, after V lost 2 bases and J lost 7 bases. Per germline, CDR1 MNHEY and CDR2 SVGAGI. The chain's CDR3 is CASSYGDRGRFGYTF. The CDR3 DNA reads TGTGCCAGCAGTTACGGGGACAGGGGGAGGTTTGGCTACACCTTC.

The genes are TRBV30 and TRBJ2-2, with 7 bases lining up with TRBD1. Germline V gene data show CDR1 as GTSNPN and CDR2 as SVGIG (reference sequence). With V trimmed by 8 bases and J by 3 bases, 6 bases remained unmatched. CDR3 length equals 13 residues. The CDR3 region has the DNA TGTGCCGGCCGGGACAGTTACACCGGGGAGCTGTTTTTT. Residues: CAGRDSYTGELFF.

The rearrangement joins TRBV7-3 to TRBJ2-2; D unresolved. The CDR3 is made up of 12 amino acids. Deletions cut 6 bases from V and 3 bases from J, with 5 bases between. Per the germline V gene, CDR1 is SGHTA and CDR2 is FQGTGA. The CDR3 is CASRVDTGELFF. CDR3 bases: TGTGCCAGCAGGGTGGACACCGGGGAGCTGTTTTTT.

The chain carries TRBV11-2 and TRBJ1-2, with a weak D call TRBD1 (5 bases). Germline CDR1 SGHAT, CDR2 FQNNGV. This CDR3 comprises 13 residues. V was clipped by 4 bases and J by 6 bases, with 12 bases between them. CDR3 in DNA: TGTGCCAGCAGCTCGGGGCCCTTGAATGGCTACACCTTC. Translated: CASSSGPLNGYTF.

This rearrangement joins TRBV28 to TRBJ2-1; 10 bases line up with TRBD2. V lost 6 bases and J lost 7; bases outside the gene matches: 18. CDR1 MDHEN and CDR2 SYDVKM come from the germline V gene. CDR3 length: 18 amino acids. CDR3 loop: CASRRGSSGSPRSNEQFF. The CDR3 DNA reads TGTGCCAGCAGGAGGGGGTCTAGCGGGAGCCCCAGATCGAATGAGCAGTTCTTC.

The V and J genes are TRBV18 and TRBJ1-1, with TRBD1 matching 8 bases. The CDR3 loop spans 15 amino acids. Germline V gene sequence: CDR1 KGHSH, CDR2 LQKENI. V lost 1 base, J lost 5 bases, and 6 bases stayed unmatched. The CDR3 is CASSPLTGEGTEAFF. For the CDR3, the DNA is TGTGCCAGCTCACCACTGACAGGGGAGGGGACTGAAGCTTTCTTT. The complete variable domain, with remaining parts taken from reference TRBV18 and TRBJ1-1, reads NAGVMQNPRHLVRRRGQEARLRCSPMKGHSHVYWYRQLPEEGLKFMVYLQKENIIDESGMPKERFSAEFPKEGPSILRIQQVVRGDSAAYFCASSPLTGEGTEAFFGQGTRLTVV.